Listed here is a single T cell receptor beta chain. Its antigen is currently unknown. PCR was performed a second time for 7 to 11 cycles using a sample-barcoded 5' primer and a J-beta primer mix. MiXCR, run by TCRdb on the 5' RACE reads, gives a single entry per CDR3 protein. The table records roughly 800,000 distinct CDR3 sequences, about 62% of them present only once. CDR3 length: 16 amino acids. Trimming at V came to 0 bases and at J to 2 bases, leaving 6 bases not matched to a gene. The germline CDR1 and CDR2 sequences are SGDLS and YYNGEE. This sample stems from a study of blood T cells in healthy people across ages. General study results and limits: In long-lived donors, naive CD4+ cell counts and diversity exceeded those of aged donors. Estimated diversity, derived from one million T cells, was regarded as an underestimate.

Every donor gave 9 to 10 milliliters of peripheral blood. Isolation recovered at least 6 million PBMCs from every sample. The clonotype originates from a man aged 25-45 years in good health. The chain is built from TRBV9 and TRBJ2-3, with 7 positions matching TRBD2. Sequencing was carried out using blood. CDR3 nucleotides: TGTGCCAGCAGCGTAGAGGGAGCGGGAACCACAGATACGCAGTATTTT. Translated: CASSVEGAGTTDTQYF.